Sequencing of this T cell receptor beta chain was carried out in a study of T cell responses to AZD1222 COVID-19 vaccine. Sequencing was performed with immunoSEQ multiplex PCR; in TCRdb, only in-frame clones are kept and a portion is missing. The profile covers roughly 190,000 clones, with 91% appearing a single time and around 1.6% taken by the ten largest. V was clipped by 0 bases and J by 4 bases; unmatched bases: 5. The CDR3 runs to 16 residues. The V gene's germline CDR1 is KGHSH and CDR2 LQKENI. The chain carries TRBV18 and TRBJ2-3; 9 bases are shared with TRBD1. Sequenced material: peripheral blood, taken 28 days after the second AZD1222 dose. This clonotype was obtained from an adult who received the AZD1222 COVID-19 vaccine. CDR3 in amino acids: CASSPPGQGGSDTQYF. The CDR3 nucleotides are TGTGCCAGCTCACCACCGGGACAGGGTGGATCAGATACGCAGTATTTT.